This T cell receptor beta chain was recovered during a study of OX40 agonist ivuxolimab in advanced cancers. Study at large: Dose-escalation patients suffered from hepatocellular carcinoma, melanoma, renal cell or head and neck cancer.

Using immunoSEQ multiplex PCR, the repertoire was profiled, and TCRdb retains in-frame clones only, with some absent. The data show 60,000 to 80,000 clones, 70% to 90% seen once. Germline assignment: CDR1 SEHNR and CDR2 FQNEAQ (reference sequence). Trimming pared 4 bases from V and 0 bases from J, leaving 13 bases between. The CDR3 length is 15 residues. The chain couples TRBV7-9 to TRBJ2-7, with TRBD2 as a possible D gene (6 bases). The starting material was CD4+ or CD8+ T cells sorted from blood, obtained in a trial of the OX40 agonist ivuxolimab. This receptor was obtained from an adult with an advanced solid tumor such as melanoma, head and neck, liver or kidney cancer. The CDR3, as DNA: TGTGCCAGCAGCTGGGACTCCGCGAGCTCCTACGAGCAGTACGTC. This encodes CASSWDSASSYEQYV.